This entry describes one T cell receptor (beta chain). This record belongs to a study of CD8+ T cells in alopecia areata. cDNA prepared by RNA extraction and subsequent reverse transcription served as the template for sequencing. The table came from immunoSEQ multiplex PCR; TCRdb's copy has only in-frame clones and leaves some out. The table lists about 13,000 clones, about two thirds of them singletons. Trimming removed 3 bases from V and 3 bases from J; junction bases left unmatched: 8. Germline CDR1 SGHVS, CDR2 FQNEAQ. The CDR3 runs 16 residues. Treatment of the sample: oral pan-JAK inhibitor, 5-10 mg twice daily. Researchers took lesional scalp punch biopsies and peripheral blood from people who were alopecia areata patients.

Source: skin, taken at week 4, from a patient treated with tofacitinib. The chain joins TRBV7-8 to TRBJ2-3, with 8 nucleotides matching TRBD2. This clonotype was sampled from a human donor with alopecia areata. The CDR3 protein is CASSLHLGGGTDTQYF. DNA for the CDR3: TGTGCCAGCAGCTTGCACCTCGGGGGGGGGACAGATACGCAGTATTTT. Full variable domain (outside the CDR3, taken from reference TRBV7-8 and TRBJ2-3): GAGVSQSPRYKVAKRGQDVALRCDPISGHVSLFWYQQALGQGPEFLTYFQNEAQLDKSGLPSDRFFAERPEGSVSTLKIQRTQQEDSAVYLCASSLHLGGGTDTQYFGPGTRLTVL.